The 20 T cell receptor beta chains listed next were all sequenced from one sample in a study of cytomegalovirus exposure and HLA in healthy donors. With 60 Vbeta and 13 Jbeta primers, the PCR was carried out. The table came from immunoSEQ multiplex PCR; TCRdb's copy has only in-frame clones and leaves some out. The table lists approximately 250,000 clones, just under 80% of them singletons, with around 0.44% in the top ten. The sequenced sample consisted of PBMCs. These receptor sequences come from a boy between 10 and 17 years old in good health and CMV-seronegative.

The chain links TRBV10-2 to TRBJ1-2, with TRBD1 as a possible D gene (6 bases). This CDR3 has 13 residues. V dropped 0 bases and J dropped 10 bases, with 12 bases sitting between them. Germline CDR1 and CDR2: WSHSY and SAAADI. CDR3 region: CASSESPGGHYTF. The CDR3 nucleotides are TGCGCCAGCAGTGAGTCGCCGGGGGGCCACTACACCTTC.

CDR3 protein: CASSPRLAGVGAKNIQYF. The CDR3 region has the DNA TGTGCCAGCAGCCCTCGACTAGCGGGAGTAGGGGCCAAAAACATTCAGTACTTC. V is TRBV7-9 and J is TRBJ2-4, with 12 bases identical to TRBD2. CDR1 is SEHNR and CDR2 is FQNEAQ in the germline V gene (reference sequence). The CDR3 extends over 18 amino acids. J lost 1 base, V lost 5 bases, and 9 bases had no gene match.

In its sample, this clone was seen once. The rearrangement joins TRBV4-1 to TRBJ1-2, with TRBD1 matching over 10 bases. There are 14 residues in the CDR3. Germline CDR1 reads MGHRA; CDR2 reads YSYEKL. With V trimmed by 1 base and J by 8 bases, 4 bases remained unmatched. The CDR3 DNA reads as TGCGCCAGCAGCCAAGCTGGGACAGGGGTGGGCTACACCTTC. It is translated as CASSQAGTGVGYTF.

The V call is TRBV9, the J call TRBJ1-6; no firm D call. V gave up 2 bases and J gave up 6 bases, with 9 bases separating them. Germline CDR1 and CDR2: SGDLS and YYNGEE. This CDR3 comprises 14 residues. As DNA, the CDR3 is TGTGCCAGCAGCGTGGTTAGTGGTAATTCACCCCTCCACTTT. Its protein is CASSVVSGNSPLHF.

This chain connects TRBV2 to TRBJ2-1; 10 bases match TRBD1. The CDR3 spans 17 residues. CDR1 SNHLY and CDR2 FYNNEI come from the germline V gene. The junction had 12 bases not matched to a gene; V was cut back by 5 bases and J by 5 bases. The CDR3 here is CASSKRRTGGDDNEQFF. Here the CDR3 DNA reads TGTGCCAGCAGTAAAAGAAGGACAGGGGGTGATGACAATGAGCAGTTCTTC.

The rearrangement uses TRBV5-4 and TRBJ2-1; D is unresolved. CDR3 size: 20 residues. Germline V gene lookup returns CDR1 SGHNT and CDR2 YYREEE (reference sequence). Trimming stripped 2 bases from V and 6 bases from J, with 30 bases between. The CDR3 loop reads CASSFIPCCLRVWVRNEQFF. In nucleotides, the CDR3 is TGTGCCAGCAGCTTTATTCCTTGTTGTCTCCGGGTTTGGGTCCGCAATGAGCAGTTCTTC.

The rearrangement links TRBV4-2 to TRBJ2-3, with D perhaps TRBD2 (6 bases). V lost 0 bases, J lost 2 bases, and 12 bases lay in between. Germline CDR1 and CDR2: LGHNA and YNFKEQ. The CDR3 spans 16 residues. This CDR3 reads CASSQDPSGYTDTQYF. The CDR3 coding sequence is TGTGCCAGCAGCCAAGATCCCAGCGGGTACACAGATACGCAGTATTTT.

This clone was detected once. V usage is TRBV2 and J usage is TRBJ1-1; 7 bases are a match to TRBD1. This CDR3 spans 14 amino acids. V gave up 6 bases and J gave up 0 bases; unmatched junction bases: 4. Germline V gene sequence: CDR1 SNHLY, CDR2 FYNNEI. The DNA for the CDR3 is TGTGCCAGCAGCAAACAGGGGTTGAACACTGAAGCTTTCTTT. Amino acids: CASSKQGLNTEAFF.

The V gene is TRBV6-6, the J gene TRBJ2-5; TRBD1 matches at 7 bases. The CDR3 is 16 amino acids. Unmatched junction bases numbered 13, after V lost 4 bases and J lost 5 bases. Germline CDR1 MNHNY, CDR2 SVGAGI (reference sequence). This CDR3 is CASSSGTARHVETQYF. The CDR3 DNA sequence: TGTGCCAGCAGTTCCGGGACAGCTCGGCATGTTGAGACCCAGTACTTC.

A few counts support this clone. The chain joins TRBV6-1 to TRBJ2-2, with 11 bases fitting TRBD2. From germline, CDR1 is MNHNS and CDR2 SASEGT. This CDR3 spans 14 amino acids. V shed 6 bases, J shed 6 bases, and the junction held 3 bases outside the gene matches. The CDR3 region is CASRGSGGAGELFF. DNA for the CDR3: TGTGCCAGCAGGGGTAGCGGGGGGGCCGGGGAGCTGTTTTTT.

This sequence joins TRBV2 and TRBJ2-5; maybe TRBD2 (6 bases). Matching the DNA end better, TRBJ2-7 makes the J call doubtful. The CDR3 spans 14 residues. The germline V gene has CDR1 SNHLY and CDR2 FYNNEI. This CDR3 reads CASTPQLASYEQYF. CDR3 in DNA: TGTGCCAGCACGCCCCAACTAGCCTCCTACGAGCAGTACTTC.

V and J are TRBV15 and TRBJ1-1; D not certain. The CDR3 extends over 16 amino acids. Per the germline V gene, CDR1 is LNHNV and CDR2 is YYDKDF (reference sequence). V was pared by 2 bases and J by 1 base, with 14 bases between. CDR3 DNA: TGTGCCACCAGCAGATCGCAAAGACACTCGAACACTGAAGCTTTCTTT. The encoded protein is CATSRSQRHSNTEAFF.

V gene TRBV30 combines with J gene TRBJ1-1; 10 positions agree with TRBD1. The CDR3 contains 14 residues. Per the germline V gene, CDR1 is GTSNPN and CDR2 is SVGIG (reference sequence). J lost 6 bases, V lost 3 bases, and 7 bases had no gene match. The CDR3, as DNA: TGTGCCTGGAGGGGCCCGGGACAGGGGTCTGAAGCTTTCTTT. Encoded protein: CAWRGPGQGSEAFF.

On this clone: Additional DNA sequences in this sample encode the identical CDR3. CDR3 residues: CASMNPGQGLYTEAFF. The CDR3 DNA reads as TGTGCCAGCATGAATCCCGGGCAGGGCCTTTACACTGAAGCTTTCTTT. The rearrangement links TRBV5-4 to TRBJ1-1, with a tentative D call TRBD1 (5 bases). Trimming stripped 6 bases from V and 3 bases from J, with 21 bases between. This CDR3 has 16 amino acids. The germline gives CDR1 SGHNT, CDR2 YYREEE (reference sequence).

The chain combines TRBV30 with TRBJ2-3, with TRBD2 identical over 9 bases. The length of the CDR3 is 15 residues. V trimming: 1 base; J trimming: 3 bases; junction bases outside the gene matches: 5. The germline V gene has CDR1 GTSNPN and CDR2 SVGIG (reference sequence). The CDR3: CAWSGNSGGTDTQYF. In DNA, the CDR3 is TGTGCCTGGAGTGGAAATAGCGGGGGAACAGATACGCAGTATTTT.

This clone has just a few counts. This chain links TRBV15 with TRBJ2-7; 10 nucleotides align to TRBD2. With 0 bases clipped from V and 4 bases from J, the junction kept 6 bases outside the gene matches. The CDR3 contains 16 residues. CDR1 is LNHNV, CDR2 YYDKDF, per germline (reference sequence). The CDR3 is CATSRDPGLAIYEQYF. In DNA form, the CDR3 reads TGTGCCACCAGCAGAGATCCGGGACTAGCGATTTACGAGCAGTACTTC. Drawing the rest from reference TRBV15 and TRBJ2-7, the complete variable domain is DAMVIQNPRYQVTQFGKPVTLSCSQTLNHNVMYWYQQKSSQAPKLLFHYYDKDFNNEADTPDNFQSRRPNTSFCFLDIRSPGLGDTAMYLCATSRDPGLAIYEQYFGPGTRLTVT.

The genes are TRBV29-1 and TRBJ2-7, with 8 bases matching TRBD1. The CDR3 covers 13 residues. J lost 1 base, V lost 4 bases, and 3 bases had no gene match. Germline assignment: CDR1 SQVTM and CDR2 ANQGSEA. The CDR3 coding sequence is TGCAGCGTTGTAGACAGGGGTTCCTACGAGCAGTACTTC. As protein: CSVVDRGSYEQYF.

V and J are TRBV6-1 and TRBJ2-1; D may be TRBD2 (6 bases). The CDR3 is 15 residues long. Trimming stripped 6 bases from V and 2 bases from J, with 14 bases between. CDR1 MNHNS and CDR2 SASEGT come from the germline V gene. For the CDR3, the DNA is TGTGCCAGCAGCCAGCGGGCCCCCGCCTACAATGAGCAGTTCTTC. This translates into CASSQRAPAYNEQFF.

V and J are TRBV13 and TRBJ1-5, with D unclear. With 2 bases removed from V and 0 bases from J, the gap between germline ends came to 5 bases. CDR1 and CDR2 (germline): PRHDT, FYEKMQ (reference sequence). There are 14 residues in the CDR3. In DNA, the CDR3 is TGTGCCAGCAGCTTACGGGGTAGCAATCAGCCCCAGCATTTT. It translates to CASSLRGSNQPQHF.

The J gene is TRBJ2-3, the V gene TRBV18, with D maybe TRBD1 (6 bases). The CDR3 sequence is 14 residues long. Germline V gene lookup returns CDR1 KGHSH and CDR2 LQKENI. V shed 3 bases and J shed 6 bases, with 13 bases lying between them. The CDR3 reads CASSPEQGSDTQYF. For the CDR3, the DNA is TGTGCCAGCTCACCGGAACAGGGTTCGGATACGCAGTATTTT. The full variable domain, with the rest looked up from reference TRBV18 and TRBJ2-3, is NAGVMQNPRHLVRRRGQEARLRCSPMKGHSHVYWYRQLPEEGLKFMVYLQKENIIDESGMPKERFSAEFPKEGPSILRIQQVVRGDSAAYFCASSPEQGSDTQYFGPGTRLTVL.